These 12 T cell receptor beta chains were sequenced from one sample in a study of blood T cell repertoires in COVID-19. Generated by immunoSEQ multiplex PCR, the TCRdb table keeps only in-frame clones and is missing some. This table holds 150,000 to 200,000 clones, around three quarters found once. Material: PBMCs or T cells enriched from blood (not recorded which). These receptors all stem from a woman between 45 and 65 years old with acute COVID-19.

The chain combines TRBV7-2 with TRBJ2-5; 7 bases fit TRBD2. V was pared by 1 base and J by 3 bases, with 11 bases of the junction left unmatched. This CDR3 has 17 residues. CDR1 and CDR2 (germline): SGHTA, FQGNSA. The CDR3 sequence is CASSLGVSGRTKETQYF. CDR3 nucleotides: TGTGCCAGCAGCTTAGGCGTTAGCGGGCGAACAAAAGAGACCCAGTACTTC.

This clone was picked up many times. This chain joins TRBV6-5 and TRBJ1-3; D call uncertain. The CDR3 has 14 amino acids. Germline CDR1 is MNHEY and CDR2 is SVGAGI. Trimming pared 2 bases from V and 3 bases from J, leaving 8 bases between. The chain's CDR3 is CASSYTEVGNTIYF. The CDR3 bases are TGTGCCAGCAGTTACACAGAAGTTGGAAACACCATATATTTT.

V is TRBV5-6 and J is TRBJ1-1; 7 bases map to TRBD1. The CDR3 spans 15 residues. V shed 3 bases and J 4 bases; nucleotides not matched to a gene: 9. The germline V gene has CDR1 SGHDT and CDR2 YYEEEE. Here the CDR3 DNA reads TGTGCCAGCAGCTACCGACAGGGAGGCGGCACTGAAGCTTTCTTT. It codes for CASSYRQGGGTEAFF.

The CDR3 protein is CASSLGQMIITEAFF. In DNA, the CDR3 is TGCGCCAGCAGCTTGGGACAGATGATTATCACTGAAGCTTTCTTT. The chain has TRBV5-1 and TRBJ1-1; perhaps TRBD1 as D (5 bases). The CDR3 is 15 amino acids. Trimming removed 0 bases at V and 4 bases at J, with 13 bases between. Germline CDR1 is SGHRS and CDR2 is YFSETQ.

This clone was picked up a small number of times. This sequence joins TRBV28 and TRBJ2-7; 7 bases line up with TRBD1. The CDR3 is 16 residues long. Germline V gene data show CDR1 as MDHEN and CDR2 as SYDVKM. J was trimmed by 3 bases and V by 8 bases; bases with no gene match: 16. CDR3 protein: CASGRTGFSSGYEQYV. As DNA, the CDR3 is TGTGCCAGCGGTCGGACAGGCTTTTCATCTGGCTACGAGCAGTACGTC.

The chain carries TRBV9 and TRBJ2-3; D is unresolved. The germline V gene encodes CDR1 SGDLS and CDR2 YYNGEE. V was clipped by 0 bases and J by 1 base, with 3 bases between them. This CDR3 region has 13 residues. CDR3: CASSVAGTDTQYF. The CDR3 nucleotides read TGTGCCAGCAGCGTAGCCGGCACAGATACGCAGTATTTT.

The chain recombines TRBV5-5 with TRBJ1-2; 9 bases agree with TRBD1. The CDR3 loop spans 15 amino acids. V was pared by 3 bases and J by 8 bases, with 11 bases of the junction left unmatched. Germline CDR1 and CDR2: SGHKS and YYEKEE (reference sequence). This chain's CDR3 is CASSYSDRGGGGYTF. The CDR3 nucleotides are TGTGCCAGCAGCTACTCGGACAGGGGAGGAGGCGGCTACACCTTC.

The CDR3 DNA reads TGTGCCACATCGGAGAGGCTGGAGGACACTGAAGCTTTCTTT. Protein sequence: CATSERLEDTEAFF. The rearrangement links TRBV19 to TRBJ1-1; D is undetermined. Germline-derived CDR1 and CDR2 are LNHDA and SQIVND (reference sequence). CDR3 length equals 14 residues. Trimming stripped 10 bases from V and 3 bases from J, with 18 bases between.

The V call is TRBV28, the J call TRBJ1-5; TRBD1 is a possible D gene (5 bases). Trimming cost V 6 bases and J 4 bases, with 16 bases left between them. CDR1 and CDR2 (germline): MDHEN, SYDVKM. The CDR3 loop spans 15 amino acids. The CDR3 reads CASSARGGGNQPQHF. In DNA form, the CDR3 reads TGTGCCAGCAGCGCCCGGGGGGGTGGGAATCAGCCCCAGCATTTT. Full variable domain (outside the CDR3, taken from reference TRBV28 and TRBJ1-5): DVKVTQSSRYLVKRTGEKVFLECVQDMDHENMFWYRQDPGLGLRLIYFSYDVKMKEKGDIPEGYSVSREKKERFSLILESASTNQTSMYLCASSARGGGNQPQHFGDGTRLSIL.

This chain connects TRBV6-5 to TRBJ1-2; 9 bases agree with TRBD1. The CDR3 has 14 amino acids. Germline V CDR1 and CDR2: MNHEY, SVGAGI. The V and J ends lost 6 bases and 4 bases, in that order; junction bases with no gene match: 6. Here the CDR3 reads CASRGQGVSYGYTF. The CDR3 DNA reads TGTGCCAGCAGGGGACAGGGAGTATCCTATGGCTACACCTTC.

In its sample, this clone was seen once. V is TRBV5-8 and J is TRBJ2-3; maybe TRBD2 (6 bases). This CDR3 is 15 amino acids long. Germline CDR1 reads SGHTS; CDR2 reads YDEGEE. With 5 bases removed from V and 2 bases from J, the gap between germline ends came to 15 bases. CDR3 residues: CASRWRGSYTDTQYF. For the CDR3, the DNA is TGTGCCAGCAGGTGGAGGGGTTCCTACACAGATACGCAGTATTTT.

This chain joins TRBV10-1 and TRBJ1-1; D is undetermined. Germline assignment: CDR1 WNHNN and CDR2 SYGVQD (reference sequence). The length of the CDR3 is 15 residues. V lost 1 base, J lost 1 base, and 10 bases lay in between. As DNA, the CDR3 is TGCGCCAGCAGTGAGTACGCCTCGGGGAACACTGAAGCTTTCTTT. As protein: CASSEYASGNTEAFF.